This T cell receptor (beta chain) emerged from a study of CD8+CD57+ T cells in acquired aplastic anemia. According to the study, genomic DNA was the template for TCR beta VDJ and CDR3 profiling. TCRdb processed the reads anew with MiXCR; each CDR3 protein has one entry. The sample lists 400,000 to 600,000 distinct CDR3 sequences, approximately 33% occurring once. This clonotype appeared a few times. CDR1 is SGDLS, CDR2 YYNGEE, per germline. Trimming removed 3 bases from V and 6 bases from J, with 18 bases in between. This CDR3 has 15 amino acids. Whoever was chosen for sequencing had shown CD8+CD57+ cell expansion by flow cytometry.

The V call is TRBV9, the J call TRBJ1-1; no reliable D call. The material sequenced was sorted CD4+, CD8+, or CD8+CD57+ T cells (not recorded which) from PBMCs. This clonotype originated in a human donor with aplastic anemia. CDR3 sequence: CASSAFGVVSSEAFF. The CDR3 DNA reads TGTGCCAGCAGCGCATTCGGGGTGGTCAGCTCTGAAGCTTTCTTT.